One sample yielded the 22 T cell receptor beta chains listed below, sequenced in a study of brain metastases from non-small cell lung cancer. The data were produced by immunoSEQ multiplex PCR, yet TCRdb's version contains in-frame clones alone and is incomplete. The repertoire consists of some 930 clones, with 80% to 90% occurring once and the leading ten covering roughly 5%. What was sequenced was tumor-adjacent normal tissue. The receptors derive from a donor aged 40 or over with non-small cell lung cancer.

A single count supports this clone. The rearrangement joins TRBV3-1 (or the pseudogene TRBV3-2) to TRBJ1-1; D remains unclear. Germline V lookup: CDR1 LGHDT, CDR2 YNNKEL (reference sequence). CDR3 length equals 13 residues. The CDR3 bases are TGTCAAGACGAACGAAGATCCTTAATGGGAGCTTTCTTT. Translating it yields CQDERRSLMGAFF.

Worth noting for this clone: Other DNA sequences within the sample encode an identical CDR3. The rearrangement links TRBV20-1 to TRBJ2-1, with unresolved D. The germline V gene has CDR1 DFQATT and CDR2 SNEGSKA (reference sequence). Trimming took 7 bases from V and 5 from J, leaving 9 bases between them. The CDR3 runs to 11 residues. For the CDR3, the DNA is TGCAGTGTGCTTAGTAACAATGAGCAGTTCTTC. It encodes CSVLSNNEQFF.

This clone has more than one count but fewer than ten. The rearrangement uses TRBV6-5 and TRBJ2-5; maybe TRBD2 (5 bases). CDR3 length: 13 residues. The V gene's germline CDR1 is MNHEY and CDR2 SVGAGI. V was pared by 4 bases and J by 5 bases, with 11 bases between. Written as DNA, the CDR3 is TGTGCCAGCAGTTCCCTGGGGAGCGAGACCCAGTACTTC. Its translation: CASSSLGSETQYF.

The chain couples TRBV25-1 to TRBJ1-4; tentatively, D is TRBD1 (5 bases). Germline lookup yields CDR1 MGHDK and CDR2 SYGVNS. V lost 3 bases, J lost 7 bases, and 21 bases lay in between. The CDR3 consists of 17 residues. CDR3 protein: CASSEWGRWLEVEKLFF. In nucleotides, the CDR3 is TGTGCCAGCAGTGAGTGGGGCAGGTGGCTAGAGGTTGAAAAACTGTTTTTT.

J is TRBJ2-7 and V is TRBV18; D remains ambiguous. The CDR3 sequence is 12 residues long. Trimming took 10 bases from V and 9 from J, leaving 19 bases between them. From germline, CDR1 is KGHSH and CDR2 LQKENI. The CDR3 region is CATSRAELGQYF. DNA for the CDR3: TGTGCCACCTCCCGGGCCGAACTGGGGCAGTACTTC.

Worth noting for this clone: Other nucleotide sequences from this sample produce the same CDR3. CDR3 loop: CASKTLRQMNTEAFF. CDR3 in DNA: TGTGCCAGTAAAACCTTACGGCAAATGAACACTGAAGCTTTCTTT. The chain has TRBV19 and TRBJ1-1; no clear D gene. Trimming stripped 7 bases from V and 0 bases from J, with 15 bases between. Germline V gene lookup returns CDR1 LNHDA and CDR2 SQIVND (reference sequence). This CDR3 spans 15 amino acids.

The chain joins TRBV7-9 to TRBJ1-2; D ambiguous. The CDR3 has 12 residues. V lost 5 bases and J lost 2, with 6 bases in between. Germline CDR1 reads SEHNR; CDR2 reads FQNEAQ (reference sequence). The CDR3 spells CASSDGNYGYTF. CDR3 DNA: TGTGCCAGCAGCGATGGAAACTATGGCTACACCTTC. Full variable domain (missing parts from reference TRBV7-9 and TRBJ1-2): DTGVSQNPRHKITKRGQNVTFRCDPISEHNRLYWYRQTLGQGPEFLTYFQNEAQLEKSRLLSDRFSAERPKGSFSTLEIQRTEQGDSAMYLCASSDGNYGYTFGSGTRLTVV.

The chain employs TRBV7-4 and TRBJ1-2; 10 bases line up with TRBD1. Germline assignment: CDR1 SGHVT and CDR2 SQSDAQ. With 0 bases clipped from V and 8 bases from J, the junction kept 3 bases outside the gene matches. The CDR3 is made up of 14 amino acids. CDR3 loop: CASSLAGTGVGYTF. The CDR3 nucleotides are TGTGCCAGCAGCTTAGCCGGGACAGGGGTAGGCTACACCTTC.

Only a few counts were recorded for this clone. V is TRBV28 and J is TRBJ2-5, with TRBD2 identical over 12 bases. The CDR3 is made up of 17 amino acids. Trimming cost V 6 bases and J 1 base; bases outside gene matches: 9. Germline CDR1 MDHEN, CDR2 SYDVKM. This CDR3 is CASRPPGLAGIQETQYF. The CDR3 coding sequence is TGTGCCAGCAGACCACCCGGACTAGCGGGGATCCAAGAGACCCAGTACTTC.

Worth noting for this clone: With a much larger clone just one base away, this may be a read error. Other DNA variants within this sample encode the same CDR3. This chain links TRBV9 with TRBJ2-7; D tentatively reads TRBD1 or TRBD2 (5 bases each). This CDR3 is 17 amino acids long. From germline, CDR1 is SGDLS and CDR2 YYNGEE. Here the CDR3 reads CASSLLGDGVLGYEQYF. The CDR3 DNA reads as TGTGCCAGCAGCCTTCTGGGGGACGGAGTGCTCGGGTACGAACAGTACTTC.

The chain carries TRBV6-5 and TRBJ2-7; D ambiguous. Germline V gene data show CDR1 as MNHEY and CDR2 as SVGAGI. The CDR3 has 14 residues. Trimming removed 7 bases from V and 0 bases from J, with 13 bases in between. DNA of the CDR3: TGTGCCAGCACGTCTCCCGTCCTCTCCTACGAGCAGTACTTC. Its protein is CASTSPVLSYEQYF.

The gene calls are TRBV18 and TRBJ1-1, with D possibly being TRBD1 (6 bases). In germline, CDR1 is KGHSH, CDR2 LQKENI. V was pared by 1 base and J by 1 base, with 10 bases between. This CDR3 has 15 residues. CDR3 sequence reads: CASSPLGGENTEAFF. The CDR3 nucleotides read TGTGCCAGCTCACCACTAGGGGGGGAGAACACTGAAGCTTTCTTT. Using reference TRBV18 and TRBJ1-1 for the parts outside the CDR3, the full variable domain is NAGVMQNPRHLVRRRGQEARLRCSPMKGHSHVYWYRQLPEEGLKFMVYLQKENIIDESGMPKERFSAEFPKEGPSILRIQQVVRGDSAAYFCASSPLGGENTEAFFGQGTRLTVV.

The chain couples TRBV2 to TRBJ1-1; weak D call: TRBD1 (5 bases). CDR3 size: 14 residues. Germline V gene data show CDR1 as SNHLY and CDR2 as FYNNEI. The germline V and J ends were trimmed by 1 base and 5 bases, with 11 bases remaining between them. In DNA form, the CDR3 reads TGTGCCAGCAGTGAAGATGGGGGAGGGACTGAAGCTTTCTTT. The encoded protein is CASSEDGGGTEAFF.

The chain combines TRBV4-3 with TRBJ1-2, with 7 bases aligning to TRBD1. V shed 1 base and J 2 bases; nucleotides not matched to a gene: 7. CDR3 length: 16 amino acids. Germline V gene lookup returns CDR1 LGHNA and CDR2 YSLEER. CDR3 nucleotides: TGCGCCAGCAGCCAAGGAGAGGGGGCGGCGAACTATGGCTACACCTTC. Protein: CASSQGEGAANYGYTF.

This chain links TRBV7-9 with TRBJ2-1; 8 bases are a match to TRBD1. Germline CDR1 is SEHNR and CDR2 is FQNEAQ (reference sequence). CDR3 length equals 13 residues. V lost 6 bases and J lost 3; bases outside the gene matches: 1. The CDR3 reads CASRGTGYNEQFF. Here the CDR3 DNA reads TGTGCCAGCAGGGGGACAGGCTACAATGAGCAGTTCTTC.

The chain joins TRBV28 to TRBJ1-2; 8 bases map to TRBD1. V shed 6 bases and J 5 bases; nucleotides not matched to a gene: 2. The CDR3 spans 12 residues. Looked up from germline, CDR1 is MDHEN and CDR2 is SYDVKM. CDR3 bases: TGTGCCAGCAGGGACAGGGCTTATGGCTACACCTTC. As protein: CASRDRAYGYTF.

This rearrangement joins TRBV2 to TRBJ1-2; D perhaps matches TRBD1 (6 bases). The length of the CDR3 is 17 residues. From germline, CDR1 is SNHLY and CDR2 FYNNEI. V lost 5 bases and J 8 bases, leaving 27 bases between the germline ends. CDR3: CASSKQASGERIWGYTF. CDR3 in DNA: TGTGCCAGCAGTAAACAGGCGTCAGGGGAACGGATATGGGGCTACACCTTC.

V is TRBV2 and J is TRBJ2-3; no clear D. The CDR3 spans 11 residues. Germline CDR1 reads SNHLY; CDR2 reads FYNNEI. V lost 3 bases and J lost 3, with 1 base in between. In nucleotides, the CDR3 is TGTGCCAGCAGTGAGACAGATACGCAGTATTTT. As protein: CASSETDTQYF.

About this clone: The junction departs from the called germline gene at one end, perhaps through a read error. This chain connects TRBV10-2 to TRBJ2-1; TRBD2 matches at 11 bases. The CDR3 runs 12 residues. The germline V gene encodes CDR1 WSHSY and CDR2 SAAADI. CDR3 sequence (DNA): TGCGCCAGCAGTTCGATAGCGGGGGGGCCGGTCTTC. Translated, it gives CASSSIAGGPVF.

The chain links TRBV7-3 to TRBJ2-1; D call uncertain. V dropped 1 base and J dropped 2 bases, with 12 bases sitting between them. This CDR3 contains 16 residues. Germline loops: CDR1 SGHTA, CDR2 FQGTGA. The CDR3 sequence is CASSLISGATYNEQFF. In nucleotides, the CDR3 is TGTGCCAGCAGCTTAATTTCCGGAGCTACCTACAATGAGCAGTTCTTC. Complete variable domain (other parts from reference TRBV7-3 and TRBJ2-1): GAGVSQTPSNKVTEKGKYVELRCDPISGHTALYWYRQSLGQGPEFLIYFQGTGAADDSGLPNDRFFAVRPEGSVSTLKIQRTERGDSAVYLCASSLISGATYNEQFFGPGTRLTVL.

The gene calls are TRBV6-1 and TRBJ1-2, with D possibly TRBD1 on 6 matching bases. Per the germline V gene, CDR1 is MNHNS and CDR2 is SASEGT. The CDR3 runs to 13 residues. The V and J ends lost 2 bases and 4 bases respectively, with 8 bases between them. The CDR3 is CASSEFRGYGYTF. Here the CDR3 DNA reads TGTGCCAGCAGTGAATTCAGGGGCTATGGCTACACCTTC.

The CDR3 spells CASSTPRGGLYNEQFF. In nucleotides, the CDR3 is TGTGCCAGCAGCACCCCCCGGGGGGGCCTCTACAATGAGCAGTTCTTC. The chain combines TRBV9 with TRBJ2-1; 8 bases line up with TRBD2. The CDR3 runs to 16 residues. The junction had 9 bases not matched to a gene; V was cut back by 4 bases and J by 3 bases. Germline lookup yields CDR1 SGDLS and CDR2 YYNGEE. The whole variable domain, filled in from reference TRBV9 and TRBJ2-1, reads DSGVTQTPKHLITATGQRVTLRCSPRSGDLSVYWYQQSLDQGLQFLIQYYNGEERAKGNILERFSAQQFPDLHSELNLSSLELGDSALYFCASSTPRGGLYNEQFFGPGTRLTVL.